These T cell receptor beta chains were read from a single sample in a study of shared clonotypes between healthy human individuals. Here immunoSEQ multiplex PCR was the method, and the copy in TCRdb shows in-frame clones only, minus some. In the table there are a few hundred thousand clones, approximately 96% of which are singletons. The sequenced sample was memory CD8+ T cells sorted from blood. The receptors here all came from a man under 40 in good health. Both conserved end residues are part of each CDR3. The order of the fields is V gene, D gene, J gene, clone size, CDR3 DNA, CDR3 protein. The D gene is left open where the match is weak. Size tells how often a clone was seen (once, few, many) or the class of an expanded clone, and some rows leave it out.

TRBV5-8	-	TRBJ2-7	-	TGTGCCAGCAGCTTAGGGTCCCGATACGAGCAGTACTTC	CASSLGSRYEQYF
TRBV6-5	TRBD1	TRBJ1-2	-	TGTGCCAGCAGAGACAGGGGCCCTTTGGGGGGCTACACCTTC	CASRDRGPLGGYTF
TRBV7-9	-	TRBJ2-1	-	TGTGCCAGCAGCTTGGGCCAGGGGGGCAGTTACAATGAGCAGTTCTTC	CASSLGQGGSYNEQFF
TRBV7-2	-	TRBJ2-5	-	TGTGCCAGCAGCTTACGAGCGGACCAAGAGACCCAGTACTTC	CASSLRADQETQYF
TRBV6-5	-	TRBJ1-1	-	TGTGCCAGTTATCGGGGATTGGGAACTGAAGCTTTCTTT	CASYRGLGTEAFF
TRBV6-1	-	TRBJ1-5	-	TGTGCCAGCAGTGAGCCCAGGGCTAGCAATCAGCCCCAGCATTTT	CASSEPRASNQPQHF
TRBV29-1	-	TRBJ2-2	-	TGCAGCGTTGTGGGCGGCGGGGAGCTGTTTTTT	CSVVGGGELFF
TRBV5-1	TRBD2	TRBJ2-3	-	TGCGCCACCCGACTAGCGGGAGGTCCAACAGATACGCAGTATTTT	CATRLAGGPTDTQYF
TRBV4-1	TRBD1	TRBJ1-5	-	TGCGCCAGCAGCCGCGTCCCAGGACAGGGCAATCAGCCCCAGCATTTT	CASSRVPGQGNQPQHF
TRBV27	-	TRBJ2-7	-	TGTGCCGGGCCTGGGGACGAGCAGTACTTC	CAGPGDEQYF
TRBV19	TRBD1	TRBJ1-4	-	TGTGCCAGTAGTCCCCAGGGGGCGGTGGGTGAAAAACTGTTTTTT	CASSPQGAVGEKLFF
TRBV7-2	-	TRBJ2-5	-	TGTGCCAGCAGCTTTCTGGCGGGGCAAGAGACCCAGTACTTC	CASSFLAGQETQYF
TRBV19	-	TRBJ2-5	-	TGTGCCAGTAGTATATTGGCACAAGAGACCCAGTACTTC	CASSILAQETQYF
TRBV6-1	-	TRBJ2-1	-	TGTGCCAGCAGTGAAGGGCAGGGGCCCAAGGGAGATGAGCAGTTCTTC	CASSEGQGPKGDEQFF
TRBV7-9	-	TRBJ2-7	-	TGTGCCAGCAGCTTAGGAGGGCGAAGGCTCTACGAGCAGTACTTC	CASSLGGRRLYEQYF
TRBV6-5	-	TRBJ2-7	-	TGTGCCAGCAGTTTAGCCCCGCGGGGAGAGCAGTACTTC	CASSLAPRGEQYF
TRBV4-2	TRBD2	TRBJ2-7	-	TGTGCCAGCGGGATCACTAGCGGGAGCGCCTACGAGCAGTACTTC	CASGITSGSAYEQYF
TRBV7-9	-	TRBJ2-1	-	TGTGCCAGCAGCTTGCTTATCGGGGCGAGGAGTGAGCAGTTCTTC	CASSLLIGARSEQFF
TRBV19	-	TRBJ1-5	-	TGTGCCAGTAGTAGGAGGTGGTCTACAGTGAATCAGCCCCAGCATTTT	CASSRRWSTVNQPQHF
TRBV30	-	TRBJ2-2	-	TGTGCCTGGAGTGTTAGCGCGAACACCGGGGAGCTGTTTTTT	CAWSVSANTGELFF
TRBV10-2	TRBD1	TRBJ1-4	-	TGCGCCAGCAGTGGCACCCCAGACAGGGCCTATAATGAAAAACTGTTTTTT	CASSGTPDRAYNEKLFF
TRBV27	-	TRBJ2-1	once	TGTGCCAGCAGACCAAAAGCGGTGAGCTCCTACAATGAGCAGTTCTTC	CASRPKAVSSYNEQFF
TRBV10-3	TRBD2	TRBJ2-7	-	TGTGCCATCAGACTAGCGGGAGGCGAGCAGTACTTC	CAIRLAGGEQYF
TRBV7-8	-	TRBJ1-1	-	TGTGCCAGCAGCATGGGACGGGGGAACACTGAAGCTTTCTTT	CASSMGRGNTEAFF
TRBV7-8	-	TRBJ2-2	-	TGTGCCAGCAGCTTAGCGCGGGTGGTTAAAATCGGGGAGCTGTTTTTT	CASSLARVVKIGELFF
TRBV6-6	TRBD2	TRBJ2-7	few	TGTGCCAGCAGCGGGGGGGCCGAGCAGTACTTC	CASSGGAEQYF
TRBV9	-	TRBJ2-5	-	TGTGCCAGCAGCCTCATGGCGGGGAAACAAGAGACCCAGTACTTC	CASSLMAGKQETQYF
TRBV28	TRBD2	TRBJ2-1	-	TGTGCCAGCAGTTTCAGCTCCGGACTAGCCAAGCAGTTCTTC	CASSFSSGLAKQFF
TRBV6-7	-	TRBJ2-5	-	TGTGCCAGCAGTTACTCTCTTGCGGGATGGCAAGAGACCCAGTACTTC	CASSYSLAGWQETQYF
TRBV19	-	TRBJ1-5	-	TGTGCCAGTAGTATGGTTGGACAGAATCAGCCCCAGCATTTT	CASSMVGQNQPQHF
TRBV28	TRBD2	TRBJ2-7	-	TGTGCCAGCATTAAGCAGGGAGGGACCTACGAGCAGTACTTC	CASIKQGGTYEQYF
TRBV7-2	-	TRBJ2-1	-	TGTGCCAGCAGCTTAGCGCTGGGGACGGCCGTCAATGAGCAGTTCTTC	CASSLALGTAVNEQFF
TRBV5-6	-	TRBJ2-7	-	TGTGCCAGCAGCTTGTATTCCGACTGGCTCTACGAGCAGTACTTC	CASSLYSDWLYEQYF
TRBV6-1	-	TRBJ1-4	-	TGTGCCAGCAGTGATTTCGGTTTTAGGGAGGGTGAAAAACTGTTTTTT	CASSDFGFREGEKLFF
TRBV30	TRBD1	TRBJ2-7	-	TGTGCCTGGCACCCCCGGGACAGATACTACGAGCAGTACTTC	CAWHPRDRYYEQYF
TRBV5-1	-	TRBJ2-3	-	TGCGCCAGCAGCGGACGGGACTTAACAGCCACAGATACGCAGTATTTT	CASSGRDLTATDTQYF
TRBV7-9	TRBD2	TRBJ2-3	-	TGTGCCAGCAGCTTAGTTTCGGGTAGGGAGGGAGATACGCAGTATTTT	CASSLVSGREGDTQYF
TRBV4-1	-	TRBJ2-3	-	TGCGCCAGCAGCCAAGCCCTATACACAGATACGCAGTATTTT	CASSQALYTDTQYF
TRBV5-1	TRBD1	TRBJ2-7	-	TGCGCCAGCAGCTTTACCGGGACAGGGGTCCACGAGCAGTACTTC	CASSFTGTGVHEQYF
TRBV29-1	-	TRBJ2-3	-	TGCAGCGTTTTAAGGGGAGCAGATACGCAGTATTTT	CSVLRGADTQYF
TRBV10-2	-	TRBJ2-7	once	TGCGCCAGCAGTGAGTACACTAGTTGGTCCTACGAGCAGTACTTC	CASSEYTSWSYEQYF
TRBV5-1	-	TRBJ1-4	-	TGCGCCAGCAGCTTGAACCAGGGCAGCGAAAAACTGTTTTTT	CASSLNQGSEKLFF